A selection of T cell receptor beta chains follows, all from one sample in a study of T-cell memory formation after mild COVID-19. Via MiXCR, TCRdb re-called the 5' RACE reads, giving one row per CDR3 protein. Of about 210,000 distinct CDR3 sequences in the sample, about 10% were seen once. The sample comprised PBMCs or a T cell subset sorted from them (not recorded which). These receptors all stem from a man younger than 35 who had mild COVID-19 (a few samples of this study predate the infection). Cell type and time point are not known. The CDR3 runs from the conserved cysteine through the conserved F or W. The D gene is left open where the match is weak. Some rows mark clone size as missing; the rest say once, few, many or name a class of expanded clone.

D gene	CDR3 length	V gene	J gene	clone size	CDR3 protein	CDR3 DNA
.	15	TRBV27	TRBJ1-1	many	CASSRPGGPNTEAFF	TGTGCCAGCAGCCGCCCCGGGGGCCCGAACACTGAAGCTTTCTTT
.	16	TRBV7-2	TRBJ1-2	.	CASSLQGSVSNHGYTF	TGTGCCAGCAGCTTACAGGGATCTGTCTCTAACCATGGCTACACCTTC
TRBD1	15	TRBV6-5	TRBJ1-1	.	CASSYQGQGLTEAFF	TGTGCCAGCAGTTACCAGGGACAGGGATTAACGGAAGCTTTCTTT
.	15	TRBV24-1	TRBJ2-5	few	CATSDTRQGGETQYF	TGTGCCACCAGTGATACACGACAGGGAGGAGAGACCCAGTACTTC
.	13	TRBV3-1	TRBJ2-2	.	CAVHGQNTGELFF	TGTGCCGTACACGGACAGAACACCGGGGAGCTGTTTTTT
.	13	TRBV10-3	TRBJ2-1	few	CAISEFLYNEQFF	TGTGCCATCAGTGAGTTTTTATACAATGAGCAGTTCTTC
.	12	TRBV5-4	TRBJ2-4	few	CASSEQGNIQYF	TGTGCCAGCAGCGAGCAGGGAAACATTCAGTACTTC
TRBD1	13	TRBV11-2	TRBJ2-1	.	CASSLGQRNEQFF	TGTGCCAGCAGCTTGGGACAGAGAAATGAGCAGTTCTTC
.	14	TRBV20-1	TRBJ2-2	few	CSAWEQTNTGELFF	TGCAGTGCTTGGGAACAGACGAACACCGGGGAGCTGTTTTTT
.	15	TRBV27	TRBJ2-7	few	CASSRQEGLAYEQYF	TGTGCCAGCAGCCGACAGGAGGGCTTGGCCTACGAGCAGTACTTC
.	19	TRBV5-1	TRBJ2-3	.	CASSLARETGLRLKDTQYF	TGCGCCAGCAGCCTCGCACGCGAAACAGGGCTCCGGCTTAAAGATACGCAGTATTTT
.	16	TRBV18	TRBJ1-1	few	CASSPDSRALNTEAFF	TGTGCCAGCTCACCCGACTCCAGGGCCTTGAACACTGAAGCTTTCTTT
TRBD1	12	TRBV29-1	TRBJ2-7	.	CSVVRDRAEQYF	TGCAGCGTAGTCCGGGACAGGGCCGAGCAGTACTTC
.	16	TRBV7-9	TRBJ2-2	.	CASSLVVVGNTGELFF	TGTGCCAGCAGCTTAGTCGTGGTGGGGAACACCGGGGAGCTGTTTTTT
TRBD2	13	TRBV20-1	TRBJ2-2	few	CSASGLAGGELFF	TGCAGTGCTTCGGGACTAGCGGGCGGGGAGCTGTTTTTT
TRBD1	15	TRBV7-3	TRBJ2-7	.	CASSLAGTGAYEQYF	TGTGCCAGCAGCTTAGCCGGGACAGGGGCCTACGAGCAGTACTTC
.	12	TRBV5-1	TRBJ2-7	.	CASSFGIREQYF	TGCGCCAGCAGCTTCGGGATTCGCGAGCAGTACTTC
TRBD1	13	TRBV18	TRBJ1-2	few	CASGRQGDYGYTF	TGTGCCAGCGGTCGACAGGGGGACTATGGCTACACCTTC
TRBD1	14	TRBV12-3/TRBV12-4	TRBJ1-2	.	CASTPAGGLGGYTF	TGTGCCAGCACCCCGGCAGGGGGCCTGGGTGGCTACACCTTC
TRBD2	15	TRBV18	TRBJ2-5	few	CASSPPSGGSETQYF	TGTGCCAGCTCACCACCCAGCGGGGGGAGTGAGACCCAGTACTTC
TRBD1	15	TRBV18	TRBJ2-1	.	CASSPGDRVHNEQFF	TGTGCCAGCTCACCAGGGGACAGGGTACACAATGAGCAGTTCTTC
TRBD1	14	TRBV6-1	TRBJ2-7	.	CATTIGTGTYEQYF	TGTGCCACCACGATCGGGACAGGGACCTACGAGCAGTACTTC
.	14	TRBV24-1	TRBJ2-3	few	CATGDRTATDTQYF	TGTGCCACCGGGGATAGGACAGCCACAGATACGCAGTATTTT
.	17	TRBV27	TRBJ2-7	.	CASSSRPYRVETYEQYF	TGTGCCAGCAGTTCCCGGCCTTACAGGGTGGAGACCTACGAGCAGTACTTC
TRBD2	15	TRBV3-1	TRBJ2-1	.	CASSTGTSGIYEQFF	TGTGCCAGCAGCACCGGGACTAGCGGGATCTATGAGCAGTTCTTC
.	13	TRBV7-2	TRBJ1-1	few	CASSPGQRAEAFF	TGTGCCAGCAGCCCCGGACAGCGTGCTGAAGCTTTCTTT
.	13	TRBV5-1	TRBJ2-5	.	CASSGDVRETQYF	TGCGCCAGCAGCGGGGACGTGAGGGAGACCCAGTACTTC
.	13	TRBV2	TRBJ2-2	.	CASKDSDTGELFF	TGTGCCAGCAAGGACAGCGACACCGGGGAGCTGTTTTTT
.	17	TRBV7-8	TRBJ1-1	.	CASSLAILGRRGTEAFF	TGTGCCAGCAGCTTAGCAATTTTAGGTCGCAGGGGCACTGAAGCTTTCTTT
TRBD1	17	TRBV4-1	TRBJ2-2	few	CASSAYGQGTNTGELFF	TGCGCCAGCAGCGCTTACGGACAGGGGACGAACACCGGGGAGCTGTTTTTT
TRBD2	14	TRBV4-2	TRBJ2-7	many	CASSSAGKPYEQYF	TGTGCCAGCAGTTCAGCGGGGAAACCCTACGAGCAGTACTTC
TRBD1	14	TRBV5-1	TRBJ2-1	few	CASSPGTGGDEQFF	TGCGCCAGCAGCCCCGGGACAGGGGGAGATGAGCAGTTCTTC
TRBD2	14	TRBV6-5	TRBJ2-1	.	CASSSIAGGREQFF	TGTGCCAGCAGTTCAATAGCGGGGGGGCGTGAGCAGTTCTTC
TRBD2	14	TRBV7-2	TRBJ2-3	many	CASRVAGGPDTQYF	TGTGCCAGCCGGGTGGCGGGGGGGCCCGATACGCAGTATTTT
.	12	TRBV5-1	TRBJ2-5	many	CASSLDVETQYF	TGCGCCAGCAGCTTGGACGTTGAGACCCAGTACTTC
TRBD1	15	TRBV20-1	TRBJ2-3	.	CSASRRQGVTDTQYF	TGCAGTGCTAGTCGACGACAGGGCGTCACAGATACGCAGTATTTT
.	12	TRBV7-3	TRBJ2-3	many	CASSVPGYTQYF	TGTGCCAGCAGCGTCCCAGGGTATACGCAGTATTTT
.	13	TRBV20-1	TRBJ2-7	few	CSARIGASYEQYF	TGCAGTGCTAGGATCGGGGCCTCCTACGAGCAGTACTTC
.	12	TRBV15	TRBJ1-2	.	CATSRDGWGYTF	TGTGCCACCAGCAGAGACGGCTGGGGCTACACCTTC
.	16	TRBV6-2/TRBV6-3	TRBJ1-5	few	CASSYREGSLNQPQHF	TGTGCCAGCAGTTATCGGGAGGGGAGTTTAAATCAGCCCCAGCATTTT
TRBD1	15	TRBV20-1	TRBJ2-3	.	CSATGAGQGGDTQYF	TGCAGTGCTACCGGAGCGGGACAGGGCGGAGATACGCAGTATTTT
.	14	TRBV20-1	TRBJ1-1	.	CSGTLQGLNTEAFF	TGCAGTGGAACCCTACAGGGATTGAACACTGAAGCTTTCTTT
.	15	TRBV7-2	TRBJ2-5	.	CASSLSLARPGSQYF	TGTGCCAGCAGCTTATCCCTAGCCCGCCCGGGGTCCCAGTACTTC
.	15	TRBV6-1	TRBJ2-5	few	CASSDNPTGKETQYF	TGTGCCAGCAGTGACAATCCCACAGGGAAAGAGACCCAGTACTTC
.	14	TRBV21-1	TRBJ1-2	.	CASSKAETNYGYTF	TGTGCCAGCAGCAAAGCGGAGACCAACTATGGCTACACCTTC
TRBD2	17	TRBV4-2	TRBJ2-3	few	CASSQDAAGGAADTQYF	TGTGCCAGCAGCCAAGACGCCGCCGGGGGGGCTGCAGATACGCAGTATTTT
TRBD1	15	TRBV5-1	TRBJ2-5	many	CASSYDRVIGETQYF	TGCGCCAGCAGCTACGACAGGGTAATCGGGGAGACCCAGTACTTC
TRBD1	13	TRBV27	TRBJ2-7	.	CASSFAGGHEQYF	TGTGCCAGCAGTTTCGCAGGGGGCCACGAGCAGTACTTC
.	14	TRBV3-1	TRBJ2-2	few	CASSQGGASGELFF	TGTGCCAGCAGCCAGGGGGGGGCCTCCGGGGAGCTGTTTTTT
TRBD2	15	TRBV7-2	TRBJ2-1	few	CASSSSGGDGYEQFF	TGTGCCAGCAGCTCGAGCGGGGGGGACGGGTATGAGCAGTTCTTC
.	14	TRBV6-6	TRBJ2-5	few	CASTPGPGWETQYF	TGTGCCAGCACCCCGGGACCCGGGTGGGAGACCCAGTACTTC